These 24 T cell receptor beta chains originate from one sample sequenced in a study of T-cell memory formation after mild COVID-19. TCRdb reanalysed the 5' RACE reads using MiXCR and keeps one entry per CDR3 protein. The sample holds more than 450,000 distinct CDR3 sequences, approximately 19% seen once. The sample comprised PBMCs or a T cell subset sorted from them (not recorded which). These receptors all come from an adult woman who had mild COVID-19 (a few samples of this study predate the infection). Cell type and time point are not known.

The V gene is TRBV19, the J gene TRBJ2-6; D not certain. Germline lookup yields CDR1 LNHDA and CDR2 SQIVND (reference sequence). Trimming cost V 7 bases and J 1 base, with 8 bases left between them. There are 14 residues in the CDR3. CDR3 DNA sequence: TGTGCCAGTAAGCTGGAATCTGGGGCCAACGTCCTGACTTTC. It yields the protein CASKLESGANVLTF.

V gene TRBV24-1 combines with J gene TRBJ2-5; no clear D. The CDR3 covers 16 residues. Germline CDR1 KGHDR, CDR2 SFDVKD. Trimming removed 0 bases from V and 5 bases from J, with 15 bases in between. The CDR3 coding sequence is TGTGCCACCAGTGATTTGATAGGGTTAGGTTGTGAGACCCAGTACTTC. This codes for CATSDLIGLGCETQYF.

J is TRBJ1-5 and V is TRBV15; a weak D match, TRBD1 (5 bases). The CDR3 covers 15 residues. V dropped 4 bases and J dropped 3 bases, with 13 bases sitting between them. Germline loops: CDR1 LNHNV, CDR2 YYDKDF (reference sequence). The CDR3 spells CATSNGGRNNQPQHF. The CDR3, as DNA: TGTGCCACCAGCAACGGGGGACGTAACAATCAGCCCCAGCATTTT.

Many counts were recorded for this clonotype. One end of the junction varies from germline; a read error may be responsible. V is TRBV12-3 or TRBV12-4 and J is TRBJ2-7; a weak D match, TRBD2 (5 bases). CDR3 length: 14 amino acids. CDR3 coding DNA: TGCGCCAGCAGTCTAGGTCGGGGAGCCTACGAGCAGTACTTC. It yields the protein CASSLGRGAYEQYF.

The rearrangement uses TRBV20-1 and TRBJ1-2; D may be TRBD1 (5 bases). Germline lookup yields CDR1 DFQATT and CDR2 SNEGSKA (reference sequence). The ends were cut back, 7 bases at V and 5 bases at J, with 14 bases in the middle. This CDR3 contains 12 residues. CDR3 coding DNA: TGCAGTGTACGGAGGGGTCGTTATGGCTACACCTTC. It translates to CSVRRGRYGYTF.

The J gene is TRBJ2-1, the V gene TRBV15; perhaps TRBD2 as D (6 bases). CDR3 size: 14 residues. V shed 4 bases and J shed 7 bases, with 14 bases lying between them. Germline V gene data show CDR1 as LNHNV and CDR2 as YYDKDF (reference sequence). The CDR3 spells CATSTRGWENEQFF. CDR3 DNA: TGTGCCACCAGCACCCGGGGGTGGGAGAATGAGCAGTTCTTC.

This chain joins TRBV21-1 and TRBJ2-5; TRBD2 is taken as the D call from the table, unchecked against the DNA. TRBV21-1 is designated a pseudogene. This CDR3 is built from 20 residues. The CDR3 here is CASSSRPGTSVSPQEETQYF. The CDR3 nucleotides are TGTGCCAGCAGCTCACGACCCGGGACTAGCGTGTCCCCACAGGAGGAGACCCAGTACTTC.

V and J are TRBV12-3 or TRBV12-4 and TRBJ2-2; D might be TRBD1 (6 bases). CDR3 length: 19 amino acids. V shed 3 bases and J shed 6 bases, with 26 bases lying between them. The chain's CDR3 is CASSFLEAPAGQLPGELFF. The CDR3 bases are TGTGCCAGCAGTTTCCTTGAGGCCCCGGCAGGACAGTTGCCCGGGGAGCTGTTTTTT.

Only a few counts were recorded for this clonotype. J is TRBJ2-7 and V is TRBV18; D not resolved. Trimming removed 3 bases at V and 6 bases at J, with 9 bases between. The CDR3 sequence is 12 residues long. Germline V gene sequence: CDR1 KGHSH, CDR2 LQKENI. Here the CDR3 reads CASSPRAGEQYF. In nucleotides, the CDR3 is TGTGCCAGCTCACCTCGGGCTGGCGAGCAGTACTTC.

The chain has TRBV18 and TRBJ2-1; D is perhaps TRBD1 or TRBD2 (5 bases each). The V and J ends lost 1 base and 5 bases respectively, with 9 bases between them. Germline CDR1 and CDR2: KGHSH and LQKENI. CDR3 length equals 14 residues. The CDR3 sequence: CASSPRDGNNEQFF. The CDR3 coding sequence is TGTGCCAGCTCACCACGGGACGGGAACAATGAGCAGTTCTTC.

This clonotype was detected many times. The rearrangement links TRBV4-2 to TRBJ2-2; tentative D call: TRBD2 (6 bases). Trimming shortened V by 6 bases and J by 2 bases, and 13 bases separated the two germline ends. This CDR3 has 15 residues. Germline V gene lookup returns CDR1 LGHNA and CDR2 YNFKEQ. This CDR3 reads CASRGPGGNTGELFF. CDR3 sequence (DNA): TGTGCCAGCAGAGGTCCCGGGGGTAACACCGGGGAGCTGTTTTTT.

This chain connects TRBV24-1 to TRBJ2-2, with D tentatively TRBD1 or TRBD2 (6 bases each). The CDR3 loop spans 16 amino acids. Between the trimmed V and J ends, which lost 3 bases and 0 bases, there was a span of 10 bases. Germline V lookup: CDR1 KGHDR, CDR2 SFDVKD. As DNA, the CDR3 is TGTGCCACCAGTGATCCGGGGGCCGCGAACACCGGGGAGCTGTTTTTT. It translates to CATSDPGAANTGELFF.

This clonotype appeared a few times. The J gene is TRBJ2-1, the V gene TRBV19; D not certain. The germline CDR1 and CDR2 sequences are LNHDA and SQIVND (reference sequence). V lost 4 bases and J lost 1, with 5 bases in between. This CDR3 has 13 amino acids. CDR3 protein: CASSTRSYNEQFF. For the CDR3, the DNA is TGTGCCAGTAGTACACGGTCCTACAATGAGCAGTTCTTC.

The table lists this clonotype with a few counts. The chain combines TRBV3-1 with TRBJ1-1; no clear D gene. V lost 7 bases and J lost 1, with 13 bases in between. In germline, CDR1 is LGHDT, CDR2 YNNKEL (reference sequence). CDR3 size: 14 residues. In nucleotides, the CDR3 is TGTGCCAGCACCCCAACACTGAGGAACACTGAAGCTTTCTTT. Protein: CASTPTLRNTEAFF.

The rearrangement links TRBV12-3 or TRBV12-4 to TRBJ2-7; no reliable D call. The CDR3 is made up of 13 amino acids. The V end lost 5 bases, the J end lost 0 bases, and 8 bases lay between the germline ends. The CDR3 region has the DNA TGTGCCAGCAGTCAGTCCAGCTCCTACGAGCAGTACTTC. Translating it yields CASSQSSSYEQYF.

This clonotype was found a few times. The chain joins TRBV18 to TRBJ1-2; D gene uncertain. V was pared by 0 bases and J by 2 bases, with 10 bases between. Germline V gene sequence: CDR1 KGHSH, CDR2 LQKENI. The CDR3 is made up of 15 amino acids. CDR3 sequence: CASSPPSGQNYGYTF. The CDR3 nucleotides read TGTGCCAGCTCACCACCTTCCGGTCAAAACTATGGCTACACCTTC.

This clonotype was detected only a few times. The chain has TRBV7-9 and TRBJ1-2; TRBD1 matches 10 bases. This CDR3 has 14 amino acids. The junction had 8 bases not matched to a gene; V was cut back by 5 bases and J by 8 bases. Germline CDR1 is SEHNR and CDR2 is FQNEAQ (reference sequence). CDR3 region: CASSATGGAEGYTF. The CDR3 DNA sequence: TGTGCCAGCAGCGCGACAGGGGGCGCGGAAGGCTACACCTTC. Supplemented by reference TRBV7-9 and TRBJ1-2, the full variable domain reads DTGVSQNPRHKITKRGQNVTFRCDPISEHNRLYWYRQTLGQGPEFLTYFQNEAQLEKSRLLSDRFSAERPKGSFSTLEIQRTEQGDSAMYLCASSATGGAEGYTFGSGTRLTVV.

This clonotype has only a few counts. The chain employs TRBV5-1 and TRBJ2-1; 8 bases map to TRBD1. The CDR3 consists of 15 residues. The germline gives CDR1 SGHRS, CDR2 YFSETQ. J lost 3 bases, V lost 4 bases, and 6 bases had no gene match. This CDR3 is CASSPQGGFYNEQFF. The CDR3 DNA sequence: TGCGCCAGCAGCCCACAGGGGGGATTCTACAATGAGCAGTTCTTC.

This clonotype occurred a few times. The V gene is TRBV5-1, the J gene TRBJ2-2, with 11 positions matching TRBD2. The CDR3 has 15 residues. Germline values: CDR1 SGHRS, CDR2 YFSETQ. J gave up 1 base and V 7 bases, and 3 bases lay outside the gene matches. This CDR3 reads CASLGLAGNTGELFF. The CDR3 DNA reads as TGCGCCAGCCTAGGACTAGCGGGGAACACCGGGGAGCTGTTTTTT.

Only a few counts were recorded for this clonotype. The rearrangement links TRBV13 to TRBJ2-2; D is unclear. This CDR3 spans 16 amino acids. CDR1 is PRHDT, CDR2 FYEKMQ, per germline (reference sequence). Trimming removed 5 bases from V and 0 bases from J, with 13 bases in between. CDR3 sequence: CASSGNGWTNTGELFF. The CDR3 DNA is TGTGCCAGCAGCGGCAACGGGTGGACGAACACCGGGGAGCTGTTTTTT.

This clonotype was seen more than once but under ten times. The chain has TRBV6-5 and TRBJ1-6; 12 nucleotides match TRBD1. The CDR3 has 16 amino acids. V gave up 6 bases and J gave up 7 bases; unmatched junction bases: 7. Germline lookup yields CDR1 MNHEY and CDR2 SVGAGI. CDR3 DNA sequence: TGTGCCAGCAGATTCGGGACAGGGGGCACGAATTCACCCCTCCACTTT. It is translated as CASRFGTGGTNSPLHF.

The table lists this clonotype with a few counts. The chain carries TRBV29-1 and TRBJ1-1, with 7 nucleotides matching TRBD1. This CDR3 spans 14 amino acids. The ends lost 6 bases at V and 0 bases at J; junction bases unmatched: 7. The V gene's germline CDR1 is SQVTM and CDR2 ANQGSEA. The CDR3: CSVWDRLLNTEAFF. Written as DNA, the CDR3 is TGCAGCGTCTGGGACAGACTACTGAACACTGAAGCTTTCTTT.

CDR3 DNA: TGCAGTGCTAGACTTCCCCGGACAGGGGTAGAAACAGATACGCAGTATTTT. This gives the protein CSARLPRTGVETDTQYF. The gene calls are TRBV20-1 and TRBJ2-3; 9 nucleotides line up with TRBD1. The CDR3 length is 17 residues. Germline V gene data show CDR1 as DFQATT and CDR2 as SNEGSKA (reference sequence). Germline trimming cut 2 bases from V and 3 bases from J; bases unmatched to any gene: 12.

This clonotype has at least ten counts. The chain is built from TRBV20-1 and TRBJ2-5; 10 bases are a match to TRBD2. The CDR3 runs 14 residues. J was trimmed by 0 bases and V by 3 bases; bases with no gene match: 1. Germline V gene sequence: CDR1 DFQATT, CDR2 SNEGSKA (reference sequence). CDR3 bases: TGCAGTGCTAGGACTAGCGGGCACCAAGAGACCCAGTACTTC. Translating gives CSARTSGHQETQYF.